The 7 T cell receptor beta chains presented below share a single source sample, sequenced in a study of T cell responses to AZD1222 COVID-19 vaccine. Some clones are missing from TCRdb's copy, which holds only in-frame ones; the method was immunoSEQ multiplex PCR. The profile shows 150,000 to 200,000 clones, about 87% of them singletons. Specimen: peripheral blood, collected on day 0 of MenACWY control vaccination. All receptors come from an adult in good health.

The gene calls are TRBV2 and TRBJ2-7; perhaps TRBD1 as D (5 bases). This CDR3 region has 15 residues. Between the trimmed V and J ends, which lost 7 bases and 3 bases, there was a span of 19 bases. Germline V gene data show CDR1 as SNHLY and CDR2 as FYNNEI. The CDR3 bases are TGTGCCAGCACCACTACGGCAGGGATTCTCTACGAGCAGTACTTC. Amino acids: CASTTTAGILYEQYF. The full variable domain, its missing parts supplied by reference TRBV2 and TRBJ2-7, is EPEVTQTPSHQVTQMGQEVILRCVPISNHLYFYWYRQILGQKVEFLVSFYNNEISEKSEIFDDQFSVERPDGSNFTLKIRSTKLEDSAMYFCASTTTAGILYEQYFGPGTRLTVT.

The chain is built from TRBV7-9 and TRBJ2-3; 7 bases agree with TRBD1. Per the germline V gene, CDR1 is SEHNR and CDR2 is FQNEAQ (reference sequence). V lost 5 bases to trimming and J lost 5 bases; unmatched junction nucleotides: 7. This CDR3 is built from 14 residues. Written as DNA, the CDR3 is TGTGCCAGCAGCCAAGGGACAGTTATAGATACGCAGTATTTT. Translated, it gives CASSQGTVIDTQYF.

The rearrangement links TRBV6-5 to TRBJ1-4, with 8 bases identical to TRBD1. Germline CDR1 reads MNHEY; CDR2 reads SVGAGI. The CDR3 covers 14 residues. Trimming cost V 5 bases and J 8 bases; bases outside gene matches: 7. CDR3 sequence (DNA): TGTGCCAGCAGTCGTGGGACAGGCTGGGAAAAACTGTTTTTT. It specifies CASSRGTGWEKLFF.

The V call is TRBV9, the J call TRBJ1-1; D not resolved. Germline values: CDR1 SGDLS, CDR2 YYNGEE. The CDR3 sequence is 14 residues long. V dropped 0 bases and J dropped 4 bases, with 10 bases sitting between them. In DNA, the CDR3 is TGTGCCAGCAGCGTAGCTGGGTCTAGCACTGAAGCTTTCTTT. It yields the protein CASSVAGSSTEAFF.

This clone was seen only once. The rearrangement joins TRBV19 to TRBJ2-2; 8 nucleotides match TRBD1. Germline loops: CDR1 LNHDA, CDR2 SQIVND (reference sequence). CDR3 length: 15 residues. The junction had 7 bases not matched to a gene; V was cut back by 5 bases and J by 5 bases. The CDR3 reads CASSPRTGRTGELFF. CDR3 in DNA: TGTGCCAGTAGTCCCCGGACAGGGAGGACCGGGGAGCTGTTTTTT.

Comment on this clone: Other DNA sequences of this sample code for an identical CDR3. This sequence joins TRBV18 and TRBJ1-5; perhaps TRBD1 as D (5 bases). The CDR3 covers 13 residues. Germline-derived CDR1 and CDR2 are KGHSH and LQKENI. V lost 3 bases, J lost 5 bases, and 8 bases lay in between. The CDR3 is CASSPGRDQPQHF. The DNA for the CDR3 is TGTGCCAGCTCACCGGGCAGGGATCAGCCCCAGCATTTT. The complete variable domain, with remaining parts taken from reference TRBV18 and TRBJ1-5, reads NAGVMQNPRHLVRRRGQEARLRCSPMKGHSHVYWYRQLPEEGLKFMVYLQKENIIDESGMPKERFSAEFPKEGPSILRIQQVVRGDSAAYFCASSPGRDQPQHFGDGTRLSIL.

This chain links TRBV9 with TRBJ1-1, with D perhaps TRBD1 (5 bases). Germline loops: CDR1 SGDLS, CDR2 YYNGEE. The CDR3 covers 16 residues. Trimming shortened V by 4 bases and J by 6 bases, and 22 bases separated the two germline ends. CDR3 DNA sequence: TGTGCCAGCAGCCCTAGAGAGGGGCGCAGGGTTGCTGAAGCTTTCTTT. It encodes CASSPREGRRVAEAFF.